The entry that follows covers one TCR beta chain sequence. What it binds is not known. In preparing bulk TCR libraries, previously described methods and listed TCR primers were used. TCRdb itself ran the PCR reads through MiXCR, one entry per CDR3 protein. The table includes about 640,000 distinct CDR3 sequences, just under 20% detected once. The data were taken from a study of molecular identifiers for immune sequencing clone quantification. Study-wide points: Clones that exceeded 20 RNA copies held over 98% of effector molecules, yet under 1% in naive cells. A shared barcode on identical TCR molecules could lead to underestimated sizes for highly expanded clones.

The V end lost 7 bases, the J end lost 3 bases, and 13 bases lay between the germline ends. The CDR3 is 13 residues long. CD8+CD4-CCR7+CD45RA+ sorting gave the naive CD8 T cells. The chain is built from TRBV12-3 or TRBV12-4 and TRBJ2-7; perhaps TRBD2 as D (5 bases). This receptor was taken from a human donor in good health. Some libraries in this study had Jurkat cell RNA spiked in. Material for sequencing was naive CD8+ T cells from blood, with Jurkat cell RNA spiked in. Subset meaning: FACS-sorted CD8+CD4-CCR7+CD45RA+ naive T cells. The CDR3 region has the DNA TGTGCCAGCACCCAAAGTGAGGGCTACGAGCAGTACTTC. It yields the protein CASTQSEGYEQYF.